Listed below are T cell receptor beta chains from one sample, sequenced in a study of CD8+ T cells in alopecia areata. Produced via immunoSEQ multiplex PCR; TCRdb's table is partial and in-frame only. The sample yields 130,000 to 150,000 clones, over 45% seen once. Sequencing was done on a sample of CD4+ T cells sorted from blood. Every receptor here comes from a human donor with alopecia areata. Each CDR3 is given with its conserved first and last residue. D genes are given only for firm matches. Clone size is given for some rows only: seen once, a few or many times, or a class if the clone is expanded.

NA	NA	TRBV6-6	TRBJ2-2	TGTGCCAGCAGCCGACAGTTCACCGGGGAGCTGTTTTTT	CASSRQFTGELFF
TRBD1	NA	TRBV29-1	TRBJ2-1	TGCAGCGTTGAAGACAGGGGGCGTCGGAATGAGCAGTTCTTC	CSVEDRGRRNEQFF
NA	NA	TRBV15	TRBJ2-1	TGTGCCACCAGCAGCTGGAGGGACTCCCGCTACAATGAGTGGCAGTTCTTC	CATSSWRDSRYNEWQFF
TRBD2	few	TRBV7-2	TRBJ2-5	TGTGCCAGCAGCTTAGTAGCGGGTGTTCTCCAAGAGACCCAGTACTTC	CASSLVAGVLQETQYF
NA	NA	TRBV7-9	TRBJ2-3	TGTGCCAGCAGCTTGGGACGTTCCACAGATACGCAGTATTTT	CASSLGRSTDTQYF
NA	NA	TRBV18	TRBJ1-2	TGTGCCAGCTCACCGGGGGCCCAATGGGGCTACACCTTC	CASSPGAQWGYTF
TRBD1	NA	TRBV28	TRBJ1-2	TGTGCCAGCAGTTTCTACGGACAGGGAGGTGCCTACACCTTC	CASSFYGQGGAYTF
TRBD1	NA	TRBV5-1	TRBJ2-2	TGCGCCAGCAGCCTCCAGACAGGGCAGACCGGGGAGCTGTTTTTT	CASSLQTGQTGELFF
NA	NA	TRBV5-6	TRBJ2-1	TGTGCCAGCAGCCCCGGGCACCCGGGCGAGCAGTTCTTC	CASSPGHPGEQFF
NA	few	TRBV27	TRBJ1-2	TGTGCCAGCAGATCCAGAGCTAACTATGGCTACACCTTC	CASRSRANYGYTF
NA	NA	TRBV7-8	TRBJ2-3	TGTGCCAGCAGCCCGGGCGTGGGGTCAGATACGCAGTATTTT	CASSPGVGSDTQYF
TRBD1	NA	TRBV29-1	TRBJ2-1	TGCAGCACCCGGGACAGGGGGCCCGACAATGAGCAGTTCTTC	CSTRDRGPDNEQFF
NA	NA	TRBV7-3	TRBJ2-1	TGTGCCAGCAGCTTAGCCCCAGAGGGGTACAATGAGCAGTTCTTC	CASSLAPEGYNEQFF
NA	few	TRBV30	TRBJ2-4	TGTGCCTGGGGCCCCCAGAACATTCAGTACTTC	CAWGPQNIQYF
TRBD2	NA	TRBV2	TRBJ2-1	TGTGCCAGCAGTAAGCGGGAGTATGAGCAGTTCTTC	CASSKREYEQFF
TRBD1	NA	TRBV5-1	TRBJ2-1	TGCGCCAGCAGCTTGGGGACAGGAATTAACAATGAGCAGTTCTTC	CASSLGTGINNEQFF
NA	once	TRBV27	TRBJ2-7	TGTGCCAGCACCCAGGGAAACTCCTACGAGCAGTACTTC	CASTQGNSYEQYF
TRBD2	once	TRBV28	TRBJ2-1	TGTGCCAGCAGCCGGGGGGGCTACAATGAGCAGTTCTTC	CASSRGGYNEQFF
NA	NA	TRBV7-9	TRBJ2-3	TGTGCCAGCGGCCGGGAGCGGACAGATACGCAGTATTTT	CASGRERTDTQYF
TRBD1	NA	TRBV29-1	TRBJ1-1	TGCAGCGTAGACAGGGGGCTAGGCACTGAAGCTTTCTTT	CSVDRGLGTEAFF
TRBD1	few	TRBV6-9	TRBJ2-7	TGTGCCAGCAGTTATTCTCGTGAGGGGGCGGTCTACGAGCAGTACTTC	CASSYSREGAVYEQYF
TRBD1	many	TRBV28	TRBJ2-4	TGTGCCAGCAGTATCTCACAGGGGGAAAGGAACATTCAGTACTTC	CASSISQGERNIQYF
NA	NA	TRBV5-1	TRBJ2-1	TGCGCCAGCAGCGCGTTCCTCAATGAGCAGTTCTTC	CASSAFLNEQFF
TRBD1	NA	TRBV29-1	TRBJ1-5	TGCAGCGTGCAGGCAGGGGGCGTTAATCAGCCCCAGCATTTT	CSVQAGGVNQPQHF
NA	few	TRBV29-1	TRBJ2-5	TGCAGCGTTGATGCTGTGCGGAGCCCCAGTAAAGAGACCCAGTACTTC	CSVDAVRSPSKETQYF